Below, one T cell receptor (beta chain) is given with its context. Antigen specificity is unknown. Time point described: sample taken at primary tumor resection. Frozen PBMC, nontumor lung or tumor provided whole RNA, which was sequenced unsorted. Untreated early-stage non-small cell lung cancer patients, roughly 72 in total, were the donors. The sample belongs to a study of spatial heterogeneity in lung cancer. Study overall: Compared with alpha-chain sequences, beta-chain sequences were consistently detected in greater numbers. Findings of the study overall: Resection saw ubiquitous expanded tumor TCRs appear in blood more than follow-up did.

After removal of 2 bases from V and 2 bases from J, the junction contained 7 bases not matched to a gene. CDR1 and CDR2 (germline): GTSNPN, SVGIG (reference sequence). This CDR3 spans 15 amino acids. Every TCR cDNA molecule bore its own unique molecular identifier. TCRdb reprocessed the 5' RACE reads via MiXCR and lists one record per CDR3 protein. The repertoire has some 100,000 distinct CDR3 sequences, roughly 8.7% of them found once; the top ten carry 6.9%. The source of this sequence is a male donor with early-stage non-small cell lung cancer. The sequenced sample was PBMCs, obtained at surgery. The chain recombines TRBV30 with TRBJ2-3, with 7 bases that match TRBD1. CDR3 nucleotides: TGTGCCTGGAGTACCGGGACAGTTACCACAGATACGCAGTATTTT. Protein sequence: CAWSTGTVTTDTQYF.